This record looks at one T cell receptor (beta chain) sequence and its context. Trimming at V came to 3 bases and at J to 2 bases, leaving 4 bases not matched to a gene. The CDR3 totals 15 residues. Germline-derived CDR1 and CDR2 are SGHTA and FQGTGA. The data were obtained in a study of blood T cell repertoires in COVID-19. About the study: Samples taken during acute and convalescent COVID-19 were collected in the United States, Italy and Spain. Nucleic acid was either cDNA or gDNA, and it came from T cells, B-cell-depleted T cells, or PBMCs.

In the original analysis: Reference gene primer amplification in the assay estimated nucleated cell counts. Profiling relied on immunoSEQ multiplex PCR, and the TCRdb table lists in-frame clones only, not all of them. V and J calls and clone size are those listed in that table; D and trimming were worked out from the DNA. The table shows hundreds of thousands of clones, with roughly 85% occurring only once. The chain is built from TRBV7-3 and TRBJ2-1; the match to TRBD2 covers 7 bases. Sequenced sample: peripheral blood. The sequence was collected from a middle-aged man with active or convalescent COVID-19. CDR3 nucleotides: TGTGCCAGCAGCTTGGGGCGGGAGCCCTACAATGAGCAGTTCTTC. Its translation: CASSLGREPYNEQFF.